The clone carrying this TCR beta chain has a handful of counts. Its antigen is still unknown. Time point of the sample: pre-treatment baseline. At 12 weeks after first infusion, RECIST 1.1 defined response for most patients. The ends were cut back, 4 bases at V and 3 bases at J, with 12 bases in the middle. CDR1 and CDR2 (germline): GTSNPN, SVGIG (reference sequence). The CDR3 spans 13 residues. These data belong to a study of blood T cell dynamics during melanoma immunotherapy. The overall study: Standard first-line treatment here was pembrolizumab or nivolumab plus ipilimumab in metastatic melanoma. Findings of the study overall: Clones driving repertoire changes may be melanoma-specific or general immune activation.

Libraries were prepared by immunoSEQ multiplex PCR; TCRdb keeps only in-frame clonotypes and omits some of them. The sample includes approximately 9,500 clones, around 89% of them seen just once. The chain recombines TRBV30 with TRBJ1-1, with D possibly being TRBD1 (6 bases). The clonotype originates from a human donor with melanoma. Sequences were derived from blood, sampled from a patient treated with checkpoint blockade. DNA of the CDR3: TGTGCCTGGACCGTGGGGGGCCACACTGAAGCTTTCTTT. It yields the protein CAWTVGGHTEAFF.